The 17 T cell receptor beta chains given below trace back to one sample, sequenced in a study of blood T cell repertoires in COVID-19. Clones were read by immunoSEQ multiplex PCR, and TCRdb kept only the in-frame ones, dropping some. In the table there are 200,000 to 250,000 clones, 80% of which are singletons. The sample was PBMCs or T cells enriched from blood (not recorded which). The origin of the receptors is a young man with acute COVID-19.

The chain links TRBV2 to TRBJ1-1; TRBD1 matches at 7 bases. Trimming cost V 1 base and J 5 bases; bases outside gene matches: 4. The germline V gene encodes CDR1 SNHLY and CDR2 FYNNEI. CDR3 length equals 14 residues. The CDR3 nucleotides read TGTGCCAGCAGTGAAGAGGGGGCGCGAACTGAAGCTTTCTTT. This codes for CASSEEGARTEAFF.

V gene TRBV5-4 combines with J gene TRBJ2-5, with TRBD1 matching over 11 bases. V lost 5 bases and J lost 4; bases outside the gene matches: 4. The CDR3 is made up of 14 amino acids. Germline CDR1 SGHNT, CDR2 YYREEE (reference sequence). CDR3 nucleotide sequence: TGTGCCAGCAGGGGGACAGGGGGAGGAGAGACCCAGTACTTC. Translating it yields CASRGTGGGETQYF.

V gene TRBV9 combines with J gene TRBJ1-1, with TRBD1 identical over 7 bases. Per the germline V gene, CDR1 is SGDLS and CDR2 is YYNGEE. The CDR3 is 15 amino acids. The ends lost 0 bases at V and 0 bases at J; junction bases unmatched: 2. The CDR3 nucleotides are TGTGCCAGCAGCGTAGAACAGGGGTTGAACACTGAAGCTTTCTTT. It is translated as CASSVEQGLNTEAFF.

This rearrangement joins TRBV10-3 to TRBJ1-5; D is unclear. The germline V gene encodes CDR1 ENHRY and CDR2 SYGVKD. The V gene lost 2 bases and the J gene lost 5 bases, with 13 bases spanning the gap. CDR3 length: 15 amino acids. The CDR3 DNA is TGTGCCATCAGTGAGGTGAACAACGGGGATCAGCCCCAGCATTTT. This gives the protein CAISEVNNGDQPQHF.

The sample holds one count of this clone. The chain links TRBV24-1 to TRBJ1-2; the D is unclear. Trimming took 3 bases from V and 4 from J, leaving 11 bases between them. From germline, CDR1 is KGHDR and CDR2 SFDVKD. This CDR3 has 14 amino acids. CDR3 protein: CATSDLSQRYGYTF. Here the CDR3 DNA reads TGTGCCACCAGTGATCTCTCGCAGCGCTATGGCTACACCTTC.

This chain links TRBV29-1 with TRBJ2-5; D possibly corresponds to TRBD1 (6 bases). The germline V gene encodes CDR1 SQVTM and CDR2 ANQGSEA. V was trimmed by 4 bases and J by 4 bases, leaving 13 bases between them. CDR3 length: 13 residues. The CDR3 nucleotides are TGCAGCGTTGCCACAGGGCTGAGAGAGACCCAGTACTTC. Translating it yields CSVATGLRETQYF.

J is TRBJ1-1 and V is TRBV11-2, with TRBD1 matching 7 bases. The CDR3 is made up of 15 amino acids. Trimming at V came to 4 bases and at J to 0 bases, leaving 5 bases not matched to a gene. Germline assignment: CDR1 SGHAT and CDR2 FQNNGV. The CDR3 sequence: CASSSQTGMNTEAFF. CDR3 sequence (DNA): TGTGCCAGCAGCTCCCAGACAGGGATGAACACTGAAGCTTTCTTT.

V is TRBV5-5 and J is TRBJ2-6, with unresolved D. Germline V gene sequence: CDR1 SGHKS, CDR2 YYEKEE (reference sequence). The CDR3 is 15 amino acids. Trimming left V 1 base short and J 0 bases short, with 5 bases between. The CDR3 DNA reads TGTGCCAGCAGCTTGTGGAGCTCTGGGGCCAACGTCCTGACTTTC. Protein sequence: CASSLWSSGANVLTF.

This rearrangement joins TRBV5-5 to TRBJ1-1; D is perhaps TRBD1 (6 bases). Germline CDR1 is SGHKS and CDR2 is YYEKEE (reference sequence). V gave up 0 bases and J gave up 4 bases, with 13 bases separating them. The length of the CDR3 is 15 residues. The chain's CDR3 is CASSLGAGESTEAFF. The CDR3 region has the DNA TGTGCCAGCAGCTTGGGTGCAGGGGAGAGCACTGAAGCTTTCTTT.

The CDR3 DNA sequence: TGTGCCAGCAGCACCGGGACAGAGAACTACGAGCAGTACTTC. Translating it yields CASSTGTENYEQYF. This chain connects TRBV11-2 to TRBJ2-7; the match to TRBD1 covers 7 bases. The CDR3 has 14 residues. Losses at the gene ends were 5 bases for V and 3 bases for J; bases not matched to a gene: 7. CDR1 is SGHAT and CDR2 is FQNNGV in the germline V gene. The full variable domain, with the rest looked up from reference TRBV11-2 and TRBJ2-7, is EAGVAQSPRYKIIEKRQSVAFWCNPISGHATLYWYQQILGQGPKLLIQFQNNGVVDDSQLPKDRFSAERLKGVDSTLKIQPAKLEDSAVYLCASSTGTENYEQYFGPGTRLTVT.

The V call is TRBV4-2, the J call TRBJ2-7, with D perhaps TRBD2 (7 bases). The CDR3 runs to 15 residues. Germline assignment: CDR1 LGHNA and CDR2 YNFKEQ. With 5 bases removed from V and 3 bases from J, the gap between germline ends came to 17 bases. Written as DNA, the CDR3 is TGTGCCAGCAGCACCCAAGGGGGGGTAGTCTACGAGCAGTACTTC. As protein: CASSTQGGVVYEQYF.

The rearrangement joins TRBV2 to TRBJ1-6; no clear D gene. Trimming removed 4 bases from V and 6 bases from J, with 13 bases in between. This CDR3 is 15 amino acids long. Germline CDR1 and CDR2: SNHLY and FYNNEI. CDR3 bases: TGTGCCAGCAGTGGGGGAGGAGCGATTAATTCACCCCTCCACTTT. This encodes CASSGGGAINSPLHF.

The chain links TRBV9 to TRBJ2-3, with D possibly TRBD2 on 5 matching bases. V shed 3 bases and J shed 5 bases, with 13 bases lying between them. The CDR3 is made up of 14 amino acids. Germline values: CDR1 SGDLS, CDR2 YYNGEE. CDR3 nucleotides: TGTGCCAGCAGCGCCCCCCCCGGGATAGATACGCAGTATTTT. Its translation is CASSAPPGIDTQYF. The entire variable domain, with the rest obtained from reference TRBV9 and TRBJ2-3, is as follows: DSGVTQTPKHLITATGQRVTLRCSPRSGDLSVYWYQQSLDQGLQFLIQYYNGEERAKGNILERFSAQQFPDLHSELNLSSLELGDSALYFCASSAPPGIDTQYFGPGTRLTVL.

The chain combines TRBV5-1 with TRBJ2-3; 9 bases agree with TRBD1. The germline gives CDR1 SGHRS, CDR2 YFSETQ. The CDR3 runs 16 residues. V lost 1 base and J lost 3; bases outside the gene matches: 6. For the CDR3, the DNA is TGCGCCAGCAGCTTGTTCCCGGGACAGGGAACAGATACGCAGTATTTT. Its translation is CASSLFPGQGTDTQYF.

This rearrangement joins TRBV9 to TRBJ2-2, with 13 bases aligning to TRBD2. CDR1 SGDLS and CDR2 YYNGEE come from the germline V gene. There are 18 residues in the CDR3. J lost 1 base, V lost 4 bases, and 7 bases had no gene match. The CDR3 protein is CASSPRLAGGRNTGELFF. In nucleotides, the CDR3 is TGTGCCAGCAGCCCTCGACTAGCGGGGGGCCGGAACACCGGGGAGCTGTTTTTT.

The J gene is TRBJ1-2, the V gene TRBV3-1 (or the pseudogene TRBV3-2); D call uncertain. V was cut by 5 bases and J by 4 bases, with 8 bases left in between. The CDR3 is 12 amino acids. From germline, CDR1 is LGHDT and CDR2 YNNKEL (reference sequence). CDR3 loop: CASSEPGYGYTF. In DNA, the CDR3 is TGTGCCAGCAGCGAACCCGGCTATGGCTACACCTTC.

This clone has more than one count but fewer than ten. CDR3 region: CASSIGMLQGQKGSEKLFF. In DNA, the CDR3 is TGTGCCAGTAGTATAGGAATGCTGCAGGGCCAAAAGGGTAGTGAAAAACTGTTTTTT. V gene TRBV19 combines with J gene TRBJ1-4; possible D gene TRBD1, 5 bases. With 1 base removed from V and 7 bases from J, the gap between germline ends came to 25 bases. There are 19 residues in the CDR3. The germline V gene has CDR1 LNHDA and CDR2 SQIVND (reference sequence).